The 8 T cell receptor beta chains in this list originate from one sample, sequenced in a study of blood T cell repertoires in COVID-19. Clones were sequenced by immunoSEQ multiplex PCR, and TCRdb holds only the in-frame ones, with some missing. In the table there are 250,000 to 400,000 clones, 85% of which are singletons. Sequenced input: PBMCs or T cells enriched from blood (not recorded which). The receptor set was obtained from a woman in her 30s who had been exposed to COVID-19.

The rearrangement uses TRBV27 and TRBJ1-6; 10 bases line up with TRBD1. The germline V gene has CDR1 MNHEY and CDR2 SMNVEV (reference sequence). J was trimmed by 8 bases and V by 6 bases; bases with no gene match: 13. The CDR3 is 17 residues long. CDR3: CASSQDRGISFDSPLHF. In DNA form, the CDR3 reads TGTGCCAGCAGCCAGGACAGGGGGATTAGTTTTGATTCACCCCTCCACTTT.

V and J are TRBV2 and TRBJ1-1; D is possibly TRBD1 (5 bases). This CDR3 has 14 amino acids. V lost 7 bases and J 6 bases, leaving 18 bases between the germline ends. CDR1 is SNHLY, CDR2 FYNNEI, per germline. CDR3 region: CASNGHTAVPEAFF. The CDR3 bases are TGTGCCAGCAATGGACACACCGCAGTCCCTGAAGCTTTCTTT. Based on the CDR3 plus reference TRBV2 and TRBJ1-1, the full variable domain is EPEVTQTPSHQVTQMGQEVILRCVPISNHLYFYWYRQILGQKVEFLVSFYNNEISEKSEIFDDQFSVERPDGSNFTLKIRSTKLEDSAMYFCASNGHTAVPEAFFGQGTRLTVV.

This clone was detected ten times or more. The V call is TRBV5-1, the J call TRBJ2-7; D is unclear. The CDR3 contains 13 residues. Trimming took 0 bases from V and 7 from J, leaving 11 bases between them. Germline CDR1 and CDR2: SGHRS and YFSETQ. The DNA of the CDR3 is TGCGCCAGCAGCTTGGGGTCAGTATGGGAGCAGTACTTC. This translates into CASSLGSVWEQYF.

The chain is built from TRBV9 and TRBJ2-7; tentatively, D is TRBD1 (6 bases). CDR3 size: 14 residues. In germline, CDR1 is SGDLS, CDR2 YYNGEE. V lost 3 bases, J lost 6 bases, and 16 bases lay in between. DNA of the CDR3: TGTGCCAGCAGCGCACAGGGTAGTGGGTCCGAGCAGTACTTC. This encodes CASSAQGSGSEQYF. The full variable domain, its missing parts supplied by reference TRBV9 and TRBJ2-7, is DSGVTQTPKHLITATGQRVTLRCSPRSGDLSVYWYQQSLDQGLQFLIQYYNGEERAKGNILERFSAQQFPDLHSELNLSSLELGDSALYFCASSAQGSGSEQYFGPGTRLTVT.

The V gene is TRBV24-1, the J gene TRBJ2-2, with 7 bases aligning to TRBD1. The germline gives CDR1 KGHDR, CDR2 SFDVKD. The V gene end was trimmed by 7 bases and the J gene end by 3 bases; junction bases not matched to a gene: 13. The CDR3 sequence is 17 residues long. For the CDR3, the DNA is TGTGCCACCAGCGCTTATGACGGGACAGACCACACCGGGGAGCTGTTTTTT. It translates to CATSAYDGTDHTGELFF.

The chain is built from TRBV10-1 and TRBJ1-2, with no clear D. Trimming removed 0 bases from V and 4 bases from J, with 15 bases in between. The CDR3 length is 16 residues. Germline V lookup: CDR1 WNHNN, CDR2 SYGVQD (reference sequence). CDR3 sequence reads: CASSESNPRRVYGYTF. CDR3 DNA: TGCGCCAGCAGTGAGTCGAATCCCAGGAGGGTCTATGGCTACACCTTC.

This chain connects TRBV6-2 or TRBV6-3 to TRBJ1-1; possible D gene TRBD1, 5 bases. Trimming removed 5 bases from V and 4 bases from J, with 20 bases in between. CDR1 is MNHEY and CDR2 is SVGEGT in the germline V gene. The CDR3 loop spans 16 amino acids. The CDR3 region is CASSTRTIGAVTEAFF. The CDR3 bases are TGTGCCAGCAGTACGAGGACGATTGGGGCGGTCACTGAAGCTTTCTTT.

The chain links TRBV18 to TRBJ1-6, with D tentatively TRBD1 (5 bases). Germline V gene data show CDR1 as KGHSH and CDR2 as LQKENI. The CDR3 has 16 residues. Trimming took 5 bases from V and 2 from J, leaving 13 bases between them. CDR3: CASSATGGTYNSPLHF. The DNA of the CDR3 is TGTGCCAGCTCAGCTACCGGGGGGACCTATAATTCACCCCTCCACTTT. The variable domain in full, completed from reference TRBV18 and TRBJ1-6, reads NAGVMQNPRHLVRRRGQEARLRCSPMKGHSHVYWYRQLPEEGLKFMVYLQKENIIDESGMPKERFSAEFPKEGPSILRIQQVVRGDSAAYFCASSATGGTYNSPLHFGNGTRLTVT.